Given below is one T cell receptor (beta chain) in context. Antigen: not known. This sample was included in a study of beta chain features in type 1 diabetes. Points from the study as a whole: The similarity of naive, central memory and Treg TCRB repertoires appeared greater among patients than among healthy donors. Researchers report that Type 1 diabetes patients had moderately but significantly shorter TCRB CDR3s across all four CD4+ subsets.

CDR1 is MNHEY, CDR2 SVGAGI, per germline. The CDR3 length is 14 residues. The ends lost 7 bases at V and 3 bases at J; junction bases unmatched: 5. What was sequenced were expressed TCRB transcripts, since all of the isolated RNA had been reverse transcribed. Several million reads were obtained on average from naive, central memory and regulatory T cell samples. Data came from immunoSEQ multiplex PCR; TCRdb stores just in-frame clones and leaves some out. The sample lists some 350,000 clones; around 9.6% were seen once. Sequencing input: central memory CD4+ T cells from blood. The chain employs TRBV6-5 and TRBJ2-5; TRBD1 agrees at 10 bases. This receptor was obtained from a man aged 25-40 years with type 1 diabetes. As DNA, the CDR3 is TGTGCCAGCACCAGACAGGGGGCGAAAGAGACCCAGTACTTC. This encodes CASTRQGAKETQYF.